These 27 T cell receptor beta chains were all obtained from the same sample, sequenced in a study of cytotoxic CD8 clonotypes in ibrutinib-treated CLL. Clones were sequenced by immunoSEQ multiplex PCR, and TCRdb holds only the in-frame ones, with some missing. The data contain about 160,000 clones, approximately 80% of them singletons. The sequenced sample was PBMCs, obtained after 12 months of ibrutinib treatment. The receptors stem from a human donor with chronic lymphocytic leukemia.

A single count supports this clone. This chain connects TRBV21-1 to TRBJ2-5; TRBD1, the table's D call, was not compared with the DNA. TRBV21-1 is a pseudogene locus. CDR3 length equals 16 residues. This CDR3 is CASTHGGVGGSETQYF. DNA for the CDR3: TGTGCCAGCACTCATGGAGGGGTAGGGGGCTCAGAGACCCAGTACTTC.

V and J are TRBV7-8 and TRBJ2-7; D is possibly TRBD2 (7 bases). Germline CDR1 and CDR2: SGHVS and FQNEAQ. This CDR3 is 16 amino acids long. V shed 5 bases and J shed 0 bases, with 17 bases lying between them. The CDR3 is CASSPGGRDRSYEQYF. In DNA form, the CDR3 reads TGTGCCAGCAGCCCCGGGGGGCGGGACCGCTCCTACGAGCAGTACTTC.

The chain has TRBV6-5 and TRBJ1-2; tentatively, D is TRBD1 (6 bases). CDR3 length equals 15 residues. Germline CDR1 reads MNHEY; CDR2 reads SVGAGI. V lost 6 bases and J lost 3, with 17 bases in between. In nucleotides, the CDR3 is TGTGCCAGCAGGAGCGGGGGGCCGGGAGACTATGGCTACACCTTC. It yields the protein CASRSGGPGDYGYTF.

The chain carries TRBV19 and TRBJ1-6, with a possible D match to TRBD1 (6 bases). Germline V gene lookup returns CDR1 LNHDA and CDR2 SQIVND (reference sequence). This CDR3 contains 15 residues. The V and J ends lost 3 bases and 7 bases respectively, with 13 bases between them. The CDR3 DNA sequence: TGTGCCAGTAGTATTGAGGGGGGAAAAAATTCACCCCTCCACTTT. Translating gives CASSIEGGKNSPLHF.

The CDR3 spells CASSPARPPVDYGYTF. CDR3 bases: TGTGCCAGCAGCCCAGCGCGGCCTCCAGTGGACTATGGCTACACCTTC. The chain links TRBV7-9 to TRBJ1-2, with D hard to call. Germline V gene data show CDR1 as SEHNR and CDR2 as FQNEAQ (reference sequence). The CDR3 sequence is 16 residues long. V was pared by 5 bases and J by 3 bases, with 19 bases between.

The genes are TRBV5-1 and TRBJ1-2; TRBD1 aligns across 12 bases. Germline values: CDR1 SGHRS, CDR2 YFSETQ. The CDR3 totals 15 residues. J lost 9 bases, V lost 6 bases, and 12 bases had no gene match. As DNA, the CDR3 is TGCGCCAGCAAAGCCAATCCGGGACAGGGGGCAAGCTACACCTTC. Translated: CASKANPGQGASYTF.

The rearrangement links TRBV28 to TRBJ1-4; 8 positions agree with TRBD1. Germline V gene sequence: CDR1 MDHEN, CDR2 SYDVKM. V was pared by 7 bases and J by 13 bases, with 14 bases of the junction left unmatched. The CDR3 is 14 amino acids. CDR3 nucleotide sequence: TGTGCCAGCACCCCCGGGGGGACAGGTCGTATACTGTTTTTT. This gives the protein CASTPGGTGRILFF.

The V gene is TRBV9, the J gene TRBJ2-1, with D unresolved. V was cut by 0 bases and J by 7 bases, with 8 bases left in between. From germline, CDR1 is SGDLS and CDR2 YYNGEE. This CDR3 spans 13 amino acids. The CDR3 region is CASSVATGNEQFF. In DNA, the CDR3 is TGTGCCAGCAGCGTAGCTACGGGTAATGAGCAGTTCTTC.

The chain has TRBV2 and TRBJ1-4; 8 bases are shared with TRBD1. The CDR3 extends over 14 amino acids. Losses at the gene ends were 6 bases for V and 3 bases for J; bases not matched to a gene: 3. Germline V gene lookup returns CDR1 SNHLY and CDR2 FYNNEI. This CDR3 is CASRPQGANEKLFF. DNA of the CDR3: TGTGCCAGCAGACCACAGGGGGCTAATGAAAAACTGTTTTTT.

The rearrangement uses TRBV4-3 and TRBJ1-4, with a weak D call TRBD1 (6 bases). V was trimmed by 1 base and J by 5 bases, leaving 14 bases between them. This CDR3 comprises 16 residues. Per germline, CDR1 LGHNA and CDR2 YSLEER. CDR3 loop: CASSQGGGTQNEKLFF. CDR3 bases: TGCGCCAGCAGCCAAGGAGGGGGGACACAGAATGAAAAACTGTTTTTT.

This chain connects TRBV6-6 to TRBJ2-7, with D maybe TRBD1 (5 bases). In germline, CDR1 is MNHNY, CDR2 SVGAGI (reference sequence). This CDR3 is 13 amino acids long. V dropped 8 bases and J dropped 4 bases, with 15 bases sitting between them. In DNA form, the CDR3 reads TGTGCCAGCTCGGCAGGGTATAGGTACGAGCAGTACTTC. Translation gives CASSAGYRYEQYF.

The rearrangement joins TRBV7-2 to TRBJ1-3, with D uncertain. The CDR3 totals 15 residues. Germline CDR1 reads SGHTA; CDR2 reads FQGNSA. V lost 5 bases and J lost 4, with 15 bases in between. The CDR3 here is CASSRSGAGGNTIYF. Here the CDR3 DNA reads TGTGCCAGCAGCCGCTCGGGAGCTGGCGGAAACACCATATATTTT.

The gene calls are TRBV28 and TRBJ1-2; unclear D gene. Germline CDR1 is MDHEN and CDR2 is SYDVKM. This CDR3 spans 11 amino acids. The ends were cut back, 5 bases at V and 7 bases at J, with 8 bases in the middle. The CDR3 region has the DNA TGTGCCAGCAGTGTTCGAGTTGGCTACACCTTC. Its translation: CASSVRVGYTF.

The J gene is TRBJ2-2, the V gene TRBV5-1, with D uncertain. V shed 0 bases and J shed 8 bases, with 14 bases lying between them. The CDR3 consists of 15 residues. Germline CDR1 SGHRS, CDR2 YFSETQ. The CDR3 DNA is TGCGCCAGCAGCTTGGCGGCGGCAGAAAGGGGGGAGCTGTTTTTT. This sequence encodes CASSLAAAERGELFF.

In its sample, this clone was seen once. The gene calls are TRBV6-5 and TRBJ1-6, with 7 nucleotides matching TRBD1. The CDR3 sequence is 14 residues long. The germline V gene has CDR1 MNHEY and CDR2 SVGAGI. The V gene end was trimmed by 7 bases and the J gene end by 5 bases; junction bases not matched to a gene: 5. The CDR3 spells CASTKGQHNSPLHF. CDR3 in DNA: TGTGCCAGCACCAAGGGACAGCATAATTCACCCCTCCACTTT.

This clone was observed a handful of times. J is TRBJ2-7 and V is TRBV4-3; D might be TRBD1 (5 bases). The V end lost 0 bases, the J end lost 2 bases, and 8 bases lay between the germline ends. The CDR3 extends over 14 amino acids. Looked up from germline, CDR1 is LGHNA and CDR2 is YSLEER. In nucleotides, the CDR3 is TGCGCCAGCAGCCAAGAACAGGCCCCCTACGAGCAGTACTTC. The encoded protein is CASSQEQAPYEQYF.

In this sample, this clone turned up a few times. The CDR3: CVRSLDVGGLDQPQHF. In nucleotides, the CDR3 is TGTGTCAGAAGCCTGGATGTGGGGGGCTTAGATCAGCCCCAGCATTTT. The chain combines TRBV7-5 with TRBJ1-5. TRBV7-5 is deemed a pseudogene. The CDR3 consists of 16 residues.

The chain links TRBV2 to TRBJ2-1; tentative D call: TRBD2 (6 bases). The germline gives CDR1 SNHLY, CDR2 FYNNEI. This CDR3 comprises 14 residues. The germline V and J ends were trimmed by 7 bases and 2 bases, with 12 bases remaining between them. The CDR3 region is CASNPGEPYNEQFF. The CDR3 DNA follows: TGTGCCAGCAATCCGGGGGAGCCCTACAATGAGCAGTTCTTC.

The genes are TRBV5-1 and TRBJ2-2; TRBD2 agrees at 14 bases. The CDR3 sequence is 18 residues long. The germline V gene encodes CDR1 SGHRS and CDR2 YFSETQ. With 2 bases clipped from V and 5 bases from J, the junction kept 8 bases outside the gene matches. CDR3 DNA sequence: TGCGCCAGCAGCTTAGGACTAGCGGGGGGAAGAAAGACCGGGGAGCTGTTTTTT. It codes for CASSLGLAGGRKTGELFF.

This chain links TRBV15 with TRBJ1-1, with D perhaps matching TRBD1 (5 bases). Trimming pared 1 base from V and 2 bases from J, leaving 14 bases between. Germline CDR1 LNHNV, CDR2 YYDKDF (reference sequence). CDR3 length: 16 residues. The CDR3 coding sequence is TGTGCCACCAGCAGAGGGGCCAGGGCCTCCAACACTGAAGCTTTCTTT. Translating gives CATSRGARASNTEAFF.

This chain joins TRBV5-8 and TRBJ2-7; D unclear. CDR3 length equals 11 residues. CDR1 is SGHTS, CDR2 YDEGEE, per germline. Trimming removed 2 bases from V and 6 bases from J, with 6 bases in between. The CDR3 is CASSFGPEQYF. The CDR3 DNA sequence: TGTGCCAGCAGCTTTGGACCCGAGCAGTACTTC.

The chain couples TRBV20-1 to TRBJ2-7; D ambiguous. CDR3 length: 11 residues. Trimming shortened V by 0 bases and J by 6 bases, and 6 bases separated the two germline ends. Germline CDR1 is DFQATT and CDR2 is SNEGSKA (reference sequence). DNA of the CDR3: TGCAGTGCTAGAGACCTCATCGAGCAGTACTTC. This translates into CSARDLIEQYF.

Remarks on this clone: The sample holds other DNA sequences that translate to the same CDR3. The chain couples TRBV7-2 to TRBJ2-1; 9 bases are a match to TRBD1. V lost 3 bases and J lost 1; bases outside the gene matches: 1. CDR3 length: 15 residues. Germline V CDR1 and CDR2: SGHTA, FQGNSA. The CDR3 is CASSLDRGSYNEQFF. CDR3 nucleotide sequence: TGTGCCAGCAGCTTGGACAGGGGATCCTACAATGAGCAGTTCTTC.

The chain links TRBV7-2 to TRBJ1-3; D gene ambiguous. Germline-derived CDR1 and CDR2 are SGHTA and FQGNSA. Trimming took 4 bases from V and 2 from J, leaving 12 bases between them. The CDR3 contains 15 residues. Here the CDR3 reads CASSSRVPTGNTIYF. DNA for the CDR3: TGTGCCAGCAGCTCGCGGGTTCCCACTGGAAACACCATATATTTT.

This clone has more than one count but fewer than ten. The chain combines TRBV27 with TRBJ2-7; 9 bases are a match to TRBD1. From germline, CDR1 is MNHEY and CDR2 SMNVEV (reference sequence). The length of the CDR3 is 17 residues. With 2 bases clipped from V and 6 bases from J, the junction kept 14 bases outside the gene matches. The DNA for the CDR3 is TGTGCCAGCAGTTTAGGGGTCTACGGGACAGGGTTATCCGAGCAGTACTTC. Translating it yields CASSLGVYGTGLSEQYF.

The chain couples TRBV7-7 to TRBJ2-7, with TRBD1 as a possible D gene (6 bases). The germline CDR1 and CDR2 sequences are SSHAT and FNYEAQ (reference sequence). This CDR3 is built from 16 residues. The V end lost 4 bases, the J end lost 3 bases, and 19 bases lay between the germline ends. CDR3 DNA: TGTGCCAGCAGCTGGGGCAGGGGAATAAGTTTCTACGAGCAGTACTTC. This gives the protein CASSWGRGISFYEQYF. The whole variable domain, filled in from reference TRBV7-7 and TRBJ2-7, reads GAGVSQSPRYKVTKRGQDVTLRCDPISSHATLYWYQQALGQGPEFLTYFNYEAQPDKSGLPSDRFSAERPEGSISTLTIQRTEQRDSAMYRCASSWGRGISFYEQYFGPGTRLTVT.

The chain joins TRBV6-1 to TRBJ1-5; D may be TRBD1 (5 bases). Germline CDR1 and CDR2: MNHNS and SASEGT. Trimming took off 6 bases at V and 0 bases at J, with 12 bases between the two ends. The CDR3 covers 15 residues. The DNA for the CDR3 is TGTGCCAGCAGCTCGACAGTTTATAGCAATCAGCCCCAGCATTTT. It encodes CASSSTVYSNQPQHF.